A single sample is the source of the 3 T cell receptor beta chains below, sequenced in a study of blood T cell repertoires in COVID-19. Clones were sequenced by immunoSEQ multiplex PCR, and TCRdb holds only the in-frame ones, with some missing. This table holds 150,000 to 200,000 clones, approximately 88% found once. The sample was peripheral blood. These receptors were obtained from a woman aged 25-40 years with acute or convalescent COVID-19.

The V call is TRBV28, the J call TRBJ2-3; D uncertain. This CDR3 comprises 12 residues. Trimming took off 6 bases at V and 0 bases at J, with 4 bases between the two ends. Looked up from germline, CDR1 is MDHEN and CDR2 is SYDVKM. This CDR3 is CASRASTDTQYF. The CDR3 bases are TGTGCCAGCAGGGCTAGCACAGATACGCAGTATTTT.

The genes are TRBV7-6 and TRBJ2-2; D is possibly TRBD1 (7 bases). The CDR3 covers 17 residues. With 0 bases removed from V and 4 bases from J, the gap between germline ends came to 15 bases. CDR1 is SGHVS and CDR2 is FNYEAQ in the germline V gene. CDR3 sequence reads: CASSLAVRQGGTGELFF. The CDR3 bases are TGTGCCAGCAGCTTAGCCGTTAGGCAGGGGGGCACCGGGGAGCTGTTTTTT.

The chain joins TRBV9 to TRBJ2-5, with a weak D call TRBD2 (6 bases). The germline gives CDR1 SGDLS, CDR2 YYNGEE. The V and J ends lost 0 bases and 5 bases respectively, with 14 bases between them. This CDR3 has 15 amino acids. CDR3 in amino acids: CASSVAGTDDETQYF. Written as DNA, the CDR3 is TGTGCCAGCAGCGTAGCGGGGACTGACGATGAGACCCAGTACTTC. Full variable domain (remainder filled in from reference TRBV9 and TRBJ2-5): DSGVTQTPKHLITATGQRVTLRCSPRSGDLSVYWYQQSLDQGLQFLIQYYNGEERAKGNILERFSAQQFPDLHSELNLSSLELGDSALYFCASSVAGTDDETQYFGPGTRLLVL.